This T cell receptor beta chain is drawn from a study of cytomegalovirus exposure and HLA in healthy donors. This clone was recorded a few times. The study ran its PCR with 60 Vbeta and 13 Jbeta primers. Profiling relied on immunoSEQ multiplex PCR, and the TCRdb table lists in-frame clones only, not all of them. The profile shows around 100,000 clones, around 77% of them singletons. This CDR3 is 15 amino acids long. Trimming took 6 bases from V and 3 from J; bases not matched to a gene: 7. Germline values: CDR1 MDHEN, CDR2 SYDVKM. The genes are TRBV28 and TRBJ1-2, with TRBD1 matching over 10 bases. The sequenced sample was PBMCs. This sequence originates from a man aged 50 to 60 in good health and CMV-seropositive. CDR3 in amino acids: CASRGYGTGDYGYTF. CDR3 nucleotides: TGTGCCAGCAGGGGGTACGGGACAGGGGACTATGGCTACACCTTC.